These 21 T cell receptor beta chains were all obtained from the same sample, sequenced in a study of cytomegalovirus exposure and HLA in healthy donors. The protocol was immunoSEQ multiplex PCR, while the TCRdb copy is restricted to in-frame clones and leaves out a portion. The sample has under 150,000 clones; approximately 90% are singletons. Sequenced: PBMCs. The receptors stem from a young woman in good health and CMV-seropositive.

V is TRBV7-2 and J is TRBJ2-1, with 16 bases aligning to TRBD2. The CDR3 totals 17 residues. The germline V gene encodes CDR1 SGHTA and CDR2 FQGNSA. Unmatched junction bases numbered 5, after V lost 5 bases and J lost 4 bases. The CDR3 nucleotides are TGTGCCAGCAGCCCTACGGGACTAGCGGGAGGGTACAATGAGCAGTTCTTC. Translation: CASSPTGLAGGYNEQFF.

The chain has TRBV4-2 and TRBJ2-7; 7 bases line up with TRBD1. Germline V gene data show CDR1 as LGHNA and CDR2 as YNFKEQ. The CDR3 length is 17 residues. The J segment lost 3 bases and the V segment lost 0 bases, leaving 11 bases of the junction unmatched. CDR3 nucleotides: TGTGCCAGCAGCCAAGATGAGCGGCAGGGGGTCAACTACGAGCAGTACTTC. Residues: CASSQDERQGVNYEQYF.

This chain uses TRBV6-1 with TRBJ2-7, with 11 bases aligning to TRBD2. This CDR3 region has 16 residues. Germline trimming cut 4 bases from V and 1 base from J; bases unmatched to any gene: 6. The germline V gene encodes CDR1 MNHNS and CDR2 SASEGT. The CDR3 sequence: CASSVTSGAISYEQYF. The CDR3, as DNA: TGTGCCAGCAGTGTGACTAGCGGGGCTATTTCCTACGAGCAGTACTTC.

This clone was seen only once. The genes are TRBV11-3 and TRBJ2-7; 9 nucleotides agree with TRBD1. The CDR3 contains 15 residues. The trim removed 6 bases at V and 1 base at J, leaving 7 bases unmatched. CDR1 SGHNT and CDR2 YENEEA come from the germline V gene. The DNA of the CDR3 is TGTGCCAGCAGTCACTCCGGGACAGGGTCCTACGAGCAGTACTTC. Translating gives CASSHSGTGSYEQYF.

This clone appeared a few times. CDR3 sequence reads: CASKPTGSYEQYF. The CDR3 nucleotides read TGTGCCAGCAAACCTACGGGTTCCTACGAGCAGTACTTC. The chain combines TRBV6-5 with TRBJ2-7; D ambiguous. Germline assignment: CDR1 MNHEY and CDR2 SVGAGI. Trimming stripped 7 bases from V and 1 base from J, with 11 bases between. This CDR3 comprises 13 residues.

J is TRBJ2-7 and V is TRBV27; 10 bases fit TRBD2. The V gene end was trimmed by 0 bases and the J gene end by 0 bases; junction bases not matched to a gene: 5. This CDR3 is 17 amino acids long. Germline loops: CDR1 MNHEY, CDR2 SMNVEV (reference sequence). This CDR3 reads CASSLSSSGGSSYEQYF. The CDR3 DNA is TGTGCCAGCAGTTTATCATCTAGCGGGGGATCCTCCTACGAGCAGTACTTC.

The rearrangement links TRBV2 to TRBJ2-2; 11 nucleotides align to TRBD1. The CDR3 totals 13 residues. Losses at the gene ends were 8 bases for V and 10 bases for J; bases not matched to a gene: 6. The germline V gene has CDR1 SNHLY and CDR2 FYNNEI. The CDR3 region is CASLGQGAMELFF. The CDR3 coding sequence is TGTGCCAGCCTAGGACAGGGGGCAATGGAGCTGTTTTTT.

The CDR3 loop is CAISESRGDRTEAFF. For the CDR3, the DNA is TGTGCCATCAGTGAGTCCAGGGGGGACCGCACTGAAGCTTTCTTT. The chain links TRBV10-3 to TRBJ1-1; TRBD1 agrees at 7 bases. The J segment lost 4 bases and the V segment lost 0 bases, leaving 5 bases of the junction unmatched. Germline V CDR1 and CDR2: ENHRY, SYGVKD. This CDR3 is 15 amino acids long.

The count of this clone is one. This chain links TRBV23-1 with TRBJ1-1; D is uncertain. TRBV23-1 is recorded as an ORF, its role being uncertain. The CDR3 length is 14 residues. Trimming shortened V by 1 base and J by 0 bases, and 6 bases separated the two germline ends. CDR3 in DNA: TGCGCCAGCAGTCAATGGCTCCTGAACACTGAAGCTTTCTTT. It specifies CASSQWLLNTEAFF.

The chain is built from TRBV4-3 and TRBJ1-2; D is perhaps TRBD1 (6 bases). The CDR3 totals 15 residues. CDR1 and CDR2 from the germline V gene are LGHNA and YSLEER. V dropped 4 bases and J dropped 2 bases, with 14 bases sitting between them. The CDR3 DNA reads as TGCGCCAGCAGCCTGGAACAGGGTTCCAACTATGGCTACACCTTC. It translates to CASSLEQGSNYGYTF.

A few counts support this clone. The V and J genes are TRBV7-2 and TRBJ2-2, with TRBD2 matching over 10 bases. Per the germline V gene, CDR1 is SGHTA and CDR2 is FQGNSA. The CDR3 is 13 residues long. V shed 10 bases, J shed 4 bases, and the junction held 3 bases outside the gene matches. The chain's CDR3 is CATRLAGTGELFF. Here the CDR3 DNA reads TGTGCCACCAGACTAGCGGGCACCGGGGAGCTGTTTTTT. The complete variable domain, with remaining parts taken from reference TRBV7-2 and TRBJ2-2, reads GAGVSQSPSNKVTEKGKDVELRCDPISGHTALYWYRQSLGQGLEFLIYFQGNSAPDKSGLPSDRFSAERTGGSVSTLTIQRTQQEDSAVYLCATRLAGTGELFFGEGSRLTVL.

The V gene is TRBV2, the J gene TRBJ2-2; 7 positions match TRBD1. V dropped 5 bases and J dropped 5; count of bases not matched to a gene: 11. The CDR3 has 16 residues. Germline values: CDR1 SNHLY, CDR2 FYNNEI. The CDR3 DNA is TGTGCCAGCAGTAAAGGGTCAGGGGGTCCAACCGGGGAGCTGTTTTTT. Its protein product is CASSKGSGGPTGELFF.

The chain joins TRBV29-1 to TRBJ2-3; a possible D gene is TRBD2 (6 bases). Germline CDR1 SQVTM, CDR2 ANQGSEA. This CDR3 has 14 residues. The V gene lost 5 bases and the J gene lost 1 base, with 13 bases spanning the gap. The CDR3 DNA reads TGCAGCGTTCGGGATTCGGGAGGCACAGATACGCAGTATTTT. Its translation is CSVRDSGGTDTQYF.

This clone showed up just once. The V and J genes are TRBV5-6 and TRBJ1-6; the D gene is possibly TRBD1 (6 bases). Germline CDR1 SGHDT, CDR2 YYEEEE. Trimming stripped 4 bases from V and 2 bases from J, with 13 bases between. This CDR3 has 16 residues. CDR3: CASSPTRGTYNSPLHF. The DNA of the CDR3 is TGTGCCAGCAGCCCCACAAGGGGGACCTATAATTCACCCCTCCACTTT.

This chain connects TRBV30 to TRBJ1-3, with TRBD1 matching 7 bases. Germline CDR1 and CDR2: GTSNPN and SVGIG (reference sequence). This CDR3 comprises 14 residues. The J segment lost 0 bases and the V segment lost 1 base, leaving 0 bases of the junction unmatched. CDR3 region: CAWSDRGSGNTIYF. In DNA form, the CDR3 reads TGTGCCTGGAGTGACAGGGGCTCTGGAAACACCATATATTTT.

This clone was counted a single time. The chain couples TRBV4-1 to TRBJ2-7; 9 nucleotides match TRBD1. From germline, CDR1 is MGHRA and CDR2 YSYEKL. The CDR3 is 15 amino acids. After removal of 2 bases from V and 2 bases from J, the junction contained 4 bases not matched to a gene. The CDR3 protein is CASSQSGQGTYEQYF. The CDR3 nucleotides are TGCGCCAGCAGCCAATCGGGACAGGGCACCTACGAGCAGTACTTC.

The chain is built from TRBV23-1 and TRBJ1-4; 8 bases align to TRBD1. TRBV23-1 is placed among ORFs of uncertain function. The CDR3 runs to 20 residues. V dropped 2 bases and J dropped 0; count of bases not matched to a gene: 14. Written as DNA, the CDR3 is TGCGCCAGCAGTCAACCTTCGGACAGGGCAAAATATCCAACTAATGAAAAACTGTTTTTT. Translating it yields CASSQPSDRAKYPTNEKLFF.

The chain is built from TRBV19 and TRBJ2-3; a weak D match, TRBD2 (6 bases). Germline-derived CDR1 and CDR2 are LNHDA and SQIVND (reference sequence). The CDR3 contains 14 residues. V was pared by 3 bases and J by 5 bases, with 12 bases between. The CDR3 protein is CASSIPGAQDTQYF. The CDR3 DNA reads as TGTGCCAGTAGTATTCCGGGAGCTCAAGATACGCAGTATTTT.

The rearrangement joins TRBV5-1 to TRBJ2-7, with 12 positions matching TRBD1. The length of the CDR3 is 14 residues. The V gene's germline CDR1 is SGHRS and CDR2 YFSETQ. V dropped 2 bases and J dropped 7; count of bases not matched to a gene: 4. CDR3 bases: TGCGCCAGCAGCTTCCGGGACAGGGGGCGTGAGCAGTACTTC. The encoded protein is CASSFRDRGREQYF. The full variable domain, rest sourced from reference TRBV5-1 and TRBJ2-7, is KAGVTQTPRYLIKTRGQQVTLSCSPISGHRSVSWYQQTPGQGLQFLFEYFSETQRNKGNFPGRFSGRQFSNSRSEMNVSTLELGDSALYLCASSFRDRGREQYFGPGTRLTVT.

The rearrangement links TRBV27 to TRBJ2-5; 7 bases map to TRBD1. CDR1 MNHEY and CDR2 SMNVEV come from the germline V gene (reference sequence). This CDR3 has 15 amino acids. The V and J ends lost 0 bases and 5 bases, in that order; junction bases with no gene match: 6. In DNA, the CDR3 is TGTGCCAGCAGTTTATCGATAGAGGGGGCCGAGACCCAGTACTTC. Amino acid sequence: CASSLSIEGAETQYF.

The CDR3 is CAWRDRGRVNTEAFF. The CDR3 DNA reads TGTGCCTGGAGGGACAGGGGGCGAGTGAACACTGAAGCTTTCTTT. This chain connects TRBV30 to TRBJ1-1; TRBD1 aligns across 11 bases. The CDR3 runs to 15 residues. V dropped 3 bases and J dropped 0; count of bases not matched to a gene: 3. Germline V gene sequence: CDR1 GTSNPN, CDR2 SVGIG (reference sequence).